Listed here are 14 T cell receptor beta chains from one sample, sequenced in a study of blood T cell repertoires in COVID-19 (dated by TCRdb to 2018 to 2021). The library was prepared using the immunoSEQ multiplex PCR assay. TCRdb's version of the immuneACCESS table is confined to in-frame rearrangements and falls short of the full clone set. An unresolved V gene accounts for under half of the shortfall where checked; the remainder is of unknown origin. The sample profile shows about 140,000 clones; approximately 90% of them were found once. The ten largest account for roughly 4.3% of the sample. The sample taken for sequencing was peripheral blood. The receptor set was obtained from a woman aged 40 to 50 with acute or convalescent COVID-19.

This chain links TRBV7-2 with TRBJ2-2; 10 bases are shared with TRBD2. The germline CDR1 and CDR2 sequences are SGHTA and FQGNSA. This CDR3 is built from 17 residues. Trimming cost V 3 bases and J 5 bases; bases outside gene matches: 9. The chain's CDR3 is CASSFGSGGARTGELFF. CDR3 in DNA: TGTGCCAGCAGCTTTGGGAGCGGGGGGGCGCGAACCGGGGAGCTGTTTTTT.

This chain links TRBV28 with TRBJ1-2; D possibly corresponds to TRBD1 (5 bases). The CDR3 contains 15 residues. Germline-derived CDR1 and CDR2 are MDHEN and SYDVKM. Deletions cut 2 bases from V and 8 bases from J, with 18 bases between. The CDR3 loop reads CASSLMEGLVEGYTF. CDR3 sequence (DNA): TGTGCCAGCAGTTTAATGGAGGGACTGGTTGAGGGCTACACCTTC.

The chain carries TRBV24-1 and TRBJ2-3, with D tentatively TRBD2 (6 bases). V was trimmed by 9 bases and J by 1 base, leaving 10 bases between them. This CDR3 has 13 residues. The germline gives CDR1 KGHDR, CDR2 SFDVKD. CDR3 sequence reads: CATEVAGTDTQYF. CDR3 in DNA: TGTGCCACCGAGGTAGCGGGCACAGATACGCAGTATTTT.

This chain uses TRBV7-2 with TRBJ1-1; D unclear. Germline lookup yields CDR1 SGHTA and CDR2 FQGNSA. V lost 1 base and J 10 bases, leaving 13 bases between the germline ends. There are 13 residues in the CDR3. CDR3 residues: CASSLGTNRGAFF. The CDR3 DNA follows: TGTGCCAGCAGCTTAGGTACAAATCGGGGAGCTTTCTTT.

This chain joins TRBV29-1 and TRBJ1-2, with 7 bases that match TRBD1. The CDR3 is made up of 15 amino acids. Germline CDR1 and CDR2: SQVTM and ANQGSEA. The ends lost 0 bases at V and 8 bases at J; junction bases unmatched: 12. The CDR3 here is CSVEDTGQLTGGYTF. CDR3 bases: TGCAGCGTTGAAGATACGGGACAGTTAACGGGGGGCTACACCTTC.

This chain connects TRBV28 to TRBJ1-5, with 7 bases aligning to TRBD1. The CDR3 length is 16 residues. V lost 4 bases, J lost 7 bases, and 13 bases stayed unmatched. Germline V gene data show CDR1 as MDHEN and CDR2 as SYDVKM. CDR3 sequence (DNA): TGTGCCAGCAGTTCCTACCCCAGGGGGGTGAACCAGCCCCAGCATTTT. Translating it yields CASSSYPRGVNQPQHF.

This CDR3 is CSVGAGQETQYF. The CDR3 coding sequence is TGCAGCGTTGGGGCGGGACAAGAGACCCAGTACTTC. The V and J genes are TRBV29-1 and TRBJ2-5, with a tentative D call TRBD2 (6 bases). Germline V gives CDR1 SQVTM, CDR2 ANQGSEA. This CDR3 has 12 amino acids. V was shortened by 4 bases and J by 2 bases, with 8 bases between the two germline ends.

The V gene is TRBV21-1, the J gene TRBJ1-2; the table's D call, TRBD1, has no DNA check behind it. TRBV21-1 is reported as a pseudogene. CDR3 length equals 16 residues. This CDR3 reads CASSKAFWAINYGYTF. CDR3 DNA: TGTGCCAGCAGCAAAGCTTTTTGGGCCATCAACTATGGCTACACCTTC.

The CDR3 DNA follows: TGTGCCACCAGTGAATCCGGGACTAGTAGTTTCTACGAGCAGTACTTC. The encoded protein is CATSESGTSSFYEQYF. The chain is built from TRBV24-1 and TRBJ2-7, with 8 bases that match TRBD2. This CDR3 is 16 amino acids long. Germline CDR1 and CDR2: KGHDR and SFDVKD. Trimming at V came to 4 bases and at J to 3 bases, leaving 10 bases not matched to a gene.

This clone was found a few times. The CDR3: CASSRAGNVYEQYF. The CDR3 bases are TGCGCCAGCAGCCGCGCGGGGAATGTCTACGAGCAGTACTTC. The chain joins TRBV5-1 to TRBJ2-7, with D possibly being TRBD2 (6 bases). V was shortened by 4 bases and J by 3 bases, with 14 bases between the two germline ends. Per the germline V gene, CDR1 is SGHRS and CDR2 is YFSETQ. The length of the CDR3 is 14 residues.

V and J are TRBV6-5 and TRBJ1-2; D is possibly TRBD1 (6 bases). CDR1 and CDR2 (germline): MNHEY, SVGAGI. Trimming took off 2 bases at V and 4 bases at J, with 17 bases between the two ends. The CDR3 is made up of 16 amino acids. In DNA, the CDR3 is TGTGCCAGCAGTTACGCCCGGGACATAAATTTCTATGGCTACACCTTC. Amino acid sequence: CASSYARDINFYGYTF.

The chain joins TRBV11-3 to TRBJ2-5; 9 bases are shared with TRBD2. With V trimmed by 1 base and J by 2 bases, 8 bases remained unmatched. CDR1 is SGHNT and CDR2 is YENEEA in the germline V gene. This CDR3 is built from 17 residues. DNA for the CDR3: TGTGCCAGCAGCTTAGGAGCAGCGGGGGGCTGGCAAGAGACCCAGTACTTC. Its translation: CASSLGAAGGWQETQYF.

The chain uses TRBV6-5 and TRBJ1-2, with 11 positions matching TRBD1. In germline, CDR1 is MNHEY, CDR2 SVGAGI. V trimming: 6 bases; J trimming: 12 bases; junction bases outside the gene matches: 12. CDR3 length equals 14 residues. In DNA, the CDR3 is TGTGCCAGCAGAAGTTCCGGACAGGGGGCGTCTCACACCTTC. This translates into CASRSSGQGASHTF.

The rearrangement joins TRBV11-2 to TRBJ1-2; 9 positions agree with TRBD1. With 4 bases clipped from V and 5 bases from J, the junction kept 8 bases outside the gene matches. Germline V CDR1 and CDR2: SGHAT, FQNNGV. CDR3 length: 15 amino acids. The CDR3 region has the DNA TGTGCCAGCAGCTCTACAGGGGGCTCACTGTATGGCTACACCTTC. Translation gives CASSSTGGSLYGYTF.